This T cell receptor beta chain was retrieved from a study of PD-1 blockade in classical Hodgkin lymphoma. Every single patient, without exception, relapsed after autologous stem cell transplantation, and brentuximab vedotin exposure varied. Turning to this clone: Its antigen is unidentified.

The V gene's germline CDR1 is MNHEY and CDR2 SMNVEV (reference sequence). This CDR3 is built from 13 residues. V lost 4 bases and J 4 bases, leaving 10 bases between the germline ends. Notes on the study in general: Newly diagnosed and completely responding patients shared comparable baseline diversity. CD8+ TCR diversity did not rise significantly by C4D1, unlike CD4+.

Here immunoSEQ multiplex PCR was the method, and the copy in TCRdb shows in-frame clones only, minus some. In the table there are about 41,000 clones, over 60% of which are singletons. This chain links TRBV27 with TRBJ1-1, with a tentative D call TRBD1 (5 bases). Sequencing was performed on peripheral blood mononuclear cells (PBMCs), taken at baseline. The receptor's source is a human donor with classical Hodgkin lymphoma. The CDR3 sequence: CASSSWGGTEAFF. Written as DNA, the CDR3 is TGTGCCAGCAGTTCCTGGGGGGGCACTGAAGCTTTCTTT.